The following is a TCR beta chain sequence with its context. This CDR3 spans 14 amino acids. V was trimmed by 2 bases and J by 9 bases, leaving 14 bases between them. Looked up from germline, CDR1 is LNHDA and CDR2 is SQIVND (reference sequence). This sample was taken from a study of blood T cell repertoires in COVID-19. About the research overall: Sites across the United States, Italy and Spain contributed samples from acute and convalescent COVID-19.

Generated by immunoSEQ multiplex PCR, the TCRdb table keeps only in-frame clones and is missing some. The data show 150,000 to 200,000 clones, with 75% to 85% seen just once and approximately 6.9% held by the top ten. This sequence originates from a man aged 55 to 70 with acute or convalescent COVID-19. The gene calls are TRBV19 and TRBJ2-1; possibly TRBD2 for D (5 bases). Material: peripheral blood. Here the CDR3 DNA reads TGTGCCAGTAGTATACAAGGAGGTCGGGGTGAGCAGTTCTTC. Amino acids: CASSIQGGRGEQFF. Variable domain in full (rest from reference TRBV19 and TRBJ2-1): DGGITQSPKYLFRKEGQNVTLSCEQNLNHDAMYWYRQDPGQGLRLIYYSQIVNDFQKGDIAEGYSVSREKKESFPLTVTSAQKNPTAFYLCASSIQGGRGEQFFGPGTRLTVL.